The 10 T cell receptor beta chains below were found in one sample sequenced in a study of T cells after posttransplantation cyclophosphamide. Only in-frame clones appear in the TCRdb table, and some are missing; sequencing was by immunoSEQ multiplex PCR. The data contain fewer than 40,000 clones, over 80% of them singletons. Cells defined as naive were viable CD3+CD4+ or CD3+CD8+ and CCR7+CD45RA+CD45RO-CD95-CD27+CD28+. The sequenced sample consisted of naive CD4+ T cells sorted from PBMCs. These receptors all stem from a woman aged 55-69 years in good health, CMV-negative, and a related stem cell transplant donor.

The V and J genes are TRBV19 and TRBJ2-5; 9 nucleotides match TRBD1. V was pared by 5 bases and J by 4 bases, with 5 bases of the junction left unmatched. From germline, CDR1 is LNHDA and CDR2 SQIVND (reference sequence). CDR3 length equals 14 residues. The CDR3 region is CASSVTGGGETQYF. The CDR3 DNA follows: TGTGCCAGTAGTGTGACAGGGGGAGGAGAGACCCAGTACTTC.

This clone was seen only once. This chain connects TRBV4-1 to TRBJ1-1; 7 bases are a match to TRBD1. V dropped 2 bases and J dropped 7; count of bases not matched to a gene: 10. Germline lookup yields CDR1 MGHRA and CDR2 YSYEKL. This CDR3 comprises 15 residues. Here the CDR3 reads CASSQNPGTVIEAFF. The CDR3 DNA is TGCGCCAGCAGCCAAAACCCCGGGACAGTGATTGAAGCTTTCTTT.

This chain links TRBV7-4 with TRBJ2-3; D is possibly TRBD2 (7 bases). The CDR3 is 16 residues long. V lost 8 bases, J lost 5 bases, and 23 bases lay in between. Germline CDR1 reads SGHVT; CDR2 reads SQSDAQ. The CDR3 region is CASHFRGRAGVDTQYF. The CDR3 nucleotides read TGTGCCAGCCACTTTAGGGGGAGGGCCGGGGTAGATACGCAGTATTTT.

This clone was seen a handful of times. The genes are TRBV2 and TRBJ1-2, with D maybe TRBD1 (6 bases). Germline assignment: CDR1 SNHLY and CDR2 FYNNEI. The CDR3 totals 13 residues. V was shortened by 3 bases and J by 8 bases, with 13 bases between the two germline ends. The CDR3 protein is CASSDGTFLGYTF. CDR3 DNA sequence: TGTGCCAGCAGTGACGGGACATTCTTAGGCTACACCTTC.

The V gene is TRBV14, the J gene TRBJ2-1, with 14 bases identical to TRBD2. V shed 3 bases and J 7 bases; nucleotides not matched to a gene: 17. The CDR3 loop spans 20 amino acids. Per germline, CDR1 SGHDN and CDR2 FVKESK. The CDR3 sequence is CASSHQSKGTSGRVLNEQFF. The CDR3 DNA reads as TGTGCCAGCAGCCACCAGAGCAAGGGGACTAGCGGGAGAGTGTTGAATGAGCAGTTCTTC.

The rearrangement joins TRBV5-6 to TRBJ1-2, with D unclear. The V end lost 2 bases, the J end lost 5 bases, and 7 bases lay between the germline ends. The CDR3 runs 12 residues. Looked up from germline, CDR1 is SGHDT and CDR2 is YYEEEE. The CDR3 sequence: CASSLTQYGYTF. CDR3 coding DNA: TGTGCCAGCAGCTTAACGCAGTATGGCTACACCTTC.

The rearrangement links TRBV28 to TRBJ1-5; D is possibly TRBD1 (5 bases). Trimming pared 4 bases from V and 4 bases from J, leaving 20 bases between. The CDR3 has 17 residues. Per the germline V gene, CDR1 is MDHEN and CDR2 is SYDVKM. The CDR3 DNA follows: TGTGCCAGCAGTTGGGATGTACCCAGGGTTGGGAATCAGCCCCAGCATTTT. Its protein product is CASSWDVPRVGNQPQHF.

This rearrangement joins TRBV27 to TRBJ2-2; TRBD2 aligns across 16 bases. The CDR3 spans 19 residues. J gave up 0 bases and V 4 bases, and 5 bases lay outside the gene matches. The germline V gene encodes CDR1 MNHEY and CDR2 SMNVEV (reference sequence). CDR3 protein: CASSSSGLAGGPNTGELFF. CDR3 nucleotides: TGTGCCAGCAGTTCCTCGGGACTAGCGGGAGGGCCGAACACCGGGGAGCTGTTTTTT.

The chain links TRBV9 to TRBJ1-2; 11 bases align to TRBD1. V trimming: 3 bases; J trimming: 8 bases; junction bases outside the gene matches: 12. Germline V gives CDR1 SGDLS, CDR2 YYNGEE. This CDR3 spans 16 amino acids. The CDR3: CASSAGVLGTGGGYTF. In DNA form, the CDR3 reads TGTGCCAGCAGCGCCGGGGTTTTGGGGACAGGGGGAGGCTACACCTTC.

The V call is TRBV5-4, the J call TRBJ1-3; TRBD1 might be the D (6 bases). V shed 4 bases and J shed 2 bases, with 13 bases lying between them. The CDR3 is 15 residues long. CDR1 is SGHNT, CDR2 YYREEE, per germline (reference sequence). CDR3 sequence (DNA): TGTGCCAGCAGCCAGGACAGATTGACTGGAAACACCATATATTTT. Its translation: CASSQDRLTGNTIYF.